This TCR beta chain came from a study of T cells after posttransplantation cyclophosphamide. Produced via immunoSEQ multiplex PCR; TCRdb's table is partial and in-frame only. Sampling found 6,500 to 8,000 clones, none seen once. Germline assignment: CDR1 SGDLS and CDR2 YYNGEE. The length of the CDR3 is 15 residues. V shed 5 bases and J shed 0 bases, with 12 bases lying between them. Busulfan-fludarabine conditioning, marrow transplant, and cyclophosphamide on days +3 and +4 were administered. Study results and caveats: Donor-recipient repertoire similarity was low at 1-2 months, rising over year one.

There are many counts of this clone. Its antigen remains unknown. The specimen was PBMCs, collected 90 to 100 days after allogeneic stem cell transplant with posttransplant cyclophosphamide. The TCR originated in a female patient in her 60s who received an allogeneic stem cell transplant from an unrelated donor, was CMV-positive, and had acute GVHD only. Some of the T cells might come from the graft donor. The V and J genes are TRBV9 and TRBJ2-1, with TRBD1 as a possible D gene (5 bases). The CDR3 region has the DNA TGTGCCAGCAGAAAGGGGTCGAGCTCCTACAATGAGCAGTTCTTC. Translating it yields CASRKGSSSYNEQFF.